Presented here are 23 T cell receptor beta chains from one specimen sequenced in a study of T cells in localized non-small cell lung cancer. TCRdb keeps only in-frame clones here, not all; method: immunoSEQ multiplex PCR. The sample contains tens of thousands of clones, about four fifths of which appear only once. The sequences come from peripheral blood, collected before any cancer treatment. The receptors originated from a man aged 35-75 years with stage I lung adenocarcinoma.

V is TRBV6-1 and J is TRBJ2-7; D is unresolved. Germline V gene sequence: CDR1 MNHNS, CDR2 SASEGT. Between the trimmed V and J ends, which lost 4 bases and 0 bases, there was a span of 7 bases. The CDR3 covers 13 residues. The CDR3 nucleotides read TGTGCCAGCAGTGTCCAGAACTCCTACGAGCAGTACTTC. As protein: CASSVQNSYEQYF.

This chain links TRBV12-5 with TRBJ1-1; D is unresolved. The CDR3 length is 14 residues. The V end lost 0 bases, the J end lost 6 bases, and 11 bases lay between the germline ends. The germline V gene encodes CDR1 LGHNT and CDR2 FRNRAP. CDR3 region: CASGLVPGVAEAFF. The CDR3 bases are TGTGCTAGTGGTTTGGTACCTGGGGTAGCTGAAGCTTTCTTT.

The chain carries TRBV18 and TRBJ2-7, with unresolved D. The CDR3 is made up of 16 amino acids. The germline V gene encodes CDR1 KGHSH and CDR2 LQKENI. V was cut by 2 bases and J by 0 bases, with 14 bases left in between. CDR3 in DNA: TGTGCCAGCTCACCAAATGGCGCGGATAACTCCTACGAGCAGTACTTC. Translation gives CASSPNGADNSYEQYF.

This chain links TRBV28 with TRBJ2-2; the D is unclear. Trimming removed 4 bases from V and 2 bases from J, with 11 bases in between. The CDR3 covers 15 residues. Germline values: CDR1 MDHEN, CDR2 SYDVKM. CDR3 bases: TGTGCCAGCAGTTCCTCCTCCTACAACACCGGGGAGCTGTTTTTT. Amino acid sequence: CASSSSSYNTGELFF.

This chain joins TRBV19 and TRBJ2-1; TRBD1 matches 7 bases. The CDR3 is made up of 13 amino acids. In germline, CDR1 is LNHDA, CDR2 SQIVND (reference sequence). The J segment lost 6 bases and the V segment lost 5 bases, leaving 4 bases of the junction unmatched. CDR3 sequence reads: CASSSYRGNEQFF. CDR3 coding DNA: TGTGCCAGTAGTTCCTACAGGGGCAATGAGCAGTTCTTC.

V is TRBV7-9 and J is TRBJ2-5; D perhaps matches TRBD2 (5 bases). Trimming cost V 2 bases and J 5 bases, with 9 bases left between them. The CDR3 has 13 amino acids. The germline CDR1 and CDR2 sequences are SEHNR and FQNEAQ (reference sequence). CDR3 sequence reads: CASSLFSGETQYF. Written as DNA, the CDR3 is TGTGCCAGCAGCTTATTTTCGGGGGAGACCCAGTACTTC.

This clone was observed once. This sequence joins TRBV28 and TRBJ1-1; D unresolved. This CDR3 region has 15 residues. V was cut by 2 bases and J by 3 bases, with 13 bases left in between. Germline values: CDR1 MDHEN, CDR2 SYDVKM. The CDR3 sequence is CASSLPERVDTEAFF. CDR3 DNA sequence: TGTGCCAGCAGTTTACCTGAAAGGGTCGACACTGAAGCTTTCTTT.

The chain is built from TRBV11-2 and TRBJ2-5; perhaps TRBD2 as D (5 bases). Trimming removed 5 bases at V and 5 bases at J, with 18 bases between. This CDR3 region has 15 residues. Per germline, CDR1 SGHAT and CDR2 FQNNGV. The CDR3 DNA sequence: TGTGCCAGCAGCATGCTCCCGGGGTCGAGGGAGACCCAGTACTTC. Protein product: CASSMLPGSRETQYF. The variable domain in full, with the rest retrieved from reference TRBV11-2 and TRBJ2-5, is EAGVAQSPRYKIIEKRQSVAFWCNPISGHATLYWYQQILGQGPKLLIQFQNNGVVDDSQLPKDRFSAERLKGVDSTLKIQPAKLEDSAVYLCASSMLPGSRETQYFGPGTRLLVL.

The DNA of the CDR3 is TGTGCCAGCAGTCGGACAGGGGGCCTCACTGAAGCTTTCTTT. This gives the protein CASSRTGGLTEAFF. This sequence joins TRBV6-5 and TRBJ1-1; 11 bases agree with TRBD1. This CDR3 has 14 residues. V trimming: 5 bases; J trimming: 4 bases; junction bases outside the gene matches: 3. Germline CDR1 and CDR2: MNHEY and SVGAGI.

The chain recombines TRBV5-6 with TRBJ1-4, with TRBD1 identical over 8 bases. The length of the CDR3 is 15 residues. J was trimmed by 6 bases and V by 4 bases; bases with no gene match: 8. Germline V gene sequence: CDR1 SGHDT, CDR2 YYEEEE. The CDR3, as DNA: TGTGCCAGCAGCGCCCAGACAGGGGCGGATGAAAAACTGTTTTTT. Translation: CASSAQTGADEKLFF. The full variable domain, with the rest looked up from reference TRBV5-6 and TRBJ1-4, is DAGVTQSPTHLIKTRGQQVTLRCSPKSGHDTVSWYQQALGQGPQFIFQYYEEEERQRGNFPDRFSGHQFPNYSSELNVNALLLGDSALYLCASSAQTGADEKLFFGSGTQLSVL.

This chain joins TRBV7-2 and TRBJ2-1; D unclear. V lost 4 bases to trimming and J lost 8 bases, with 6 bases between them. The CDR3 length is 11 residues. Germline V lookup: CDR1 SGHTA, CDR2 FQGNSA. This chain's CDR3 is CASSSGYEQFF. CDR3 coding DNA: TGTGCCAGCAGCTCGGGCTATGAGCAGTTCTTC.

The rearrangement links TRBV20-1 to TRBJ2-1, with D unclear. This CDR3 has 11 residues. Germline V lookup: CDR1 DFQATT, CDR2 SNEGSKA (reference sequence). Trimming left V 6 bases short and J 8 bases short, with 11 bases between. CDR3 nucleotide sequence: TGCAGTGCCCGCAACGCCGATGAGCAGTTCTTC. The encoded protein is CSARNADEQFF.

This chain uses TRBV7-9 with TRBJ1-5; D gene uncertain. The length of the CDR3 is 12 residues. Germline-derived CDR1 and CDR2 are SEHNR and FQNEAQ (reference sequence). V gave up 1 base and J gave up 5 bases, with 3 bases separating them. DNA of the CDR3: TGTGCCAGCAGCTTAGAGGATCAGCCCCAGCATTTT. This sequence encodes CASSLEDQPQHF.

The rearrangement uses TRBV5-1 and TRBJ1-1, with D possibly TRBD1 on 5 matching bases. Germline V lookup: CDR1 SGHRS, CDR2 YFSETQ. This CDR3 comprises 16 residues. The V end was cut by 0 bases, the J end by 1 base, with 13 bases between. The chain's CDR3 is CASSLGTGTGNTEAFF. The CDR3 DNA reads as TGCGCCAGCAGCTTGGGTACCGGGACGGGGAACACTGAAGCTTTCTTT.

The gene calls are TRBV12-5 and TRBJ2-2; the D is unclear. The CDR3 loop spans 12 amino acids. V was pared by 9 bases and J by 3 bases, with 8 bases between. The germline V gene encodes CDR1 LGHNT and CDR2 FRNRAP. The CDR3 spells CASSRDTGELFF. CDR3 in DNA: TGTGCTAGCTCAAGGGACACCGGGGAGCTGTTTTTT.

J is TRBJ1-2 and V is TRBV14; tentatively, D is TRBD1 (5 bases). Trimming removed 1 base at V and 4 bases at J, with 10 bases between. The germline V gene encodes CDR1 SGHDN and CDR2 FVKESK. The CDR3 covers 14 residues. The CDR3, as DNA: TGTGCCAGCAGCCAAGGGGTCGGGGCCTATGGCTACACCTTC. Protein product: CASSQGVGAYGYTF.

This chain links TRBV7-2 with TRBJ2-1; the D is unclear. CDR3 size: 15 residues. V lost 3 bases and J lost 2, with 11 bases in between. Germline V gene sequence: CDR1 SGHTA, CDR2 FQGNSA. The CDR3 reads CASSFPRAPYNEQFF. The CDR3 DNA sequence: TGTGCCAGCAGCTTCCCCCGGGCCCCCTACAATGAGCAGTTCTTC.

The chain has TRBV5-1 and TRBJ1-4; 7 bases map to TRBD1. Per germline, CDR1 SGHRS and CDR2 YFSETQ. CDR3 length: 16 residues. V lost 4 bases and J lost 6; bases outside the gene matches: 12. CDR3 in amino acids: CASSHPPGQSDEKLFF. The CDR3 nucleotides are TGCGCCAGCAGCCACCCGCCGGGACAGTCGGATGAAAAACTGTTTTTT.

CDR3 protein: CASSTGTGVRGYTF. CDR3 nucleotide sequence: TGTGCCAGCAGCACCGGGACAGGGGTTCGTGGCTACACCTTC. This chain uses TRBV28 with TRBJ1-2, with 10 bases matching TRBD1. The CDR3 has 14 amino acids. With V trimmed by 6 bases and J by 7 bases, 8 bases remained unmatched. Looked up from germline, CDR1 is MDHEN and CDR2 is SYDVKM.

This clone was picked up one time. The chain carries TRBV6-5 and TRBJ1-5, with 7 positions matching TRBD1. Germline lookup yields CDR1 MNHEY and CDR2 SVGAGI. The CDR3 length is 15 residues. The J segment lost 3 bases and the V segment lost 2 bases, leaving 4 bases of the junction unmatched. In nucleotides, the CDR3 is TGTGCCAGCAGTTACACAGGGGCCAACAATCAGCCCCAGCATTTT. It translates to CASSYTGANNQPQHF.

CDR3 residues: CASSLGRVPEAFF. Written as DNA, the CDR3 is TGTGCCAGCAGCTTGGGTAGGGTACCTGAAGCTTTCTTT. This chain links TRBV5-6 with TRBJ1-1, with D uncertain. With 0 bases removed from V and 6 bases from J, the gap between germline ends came to 9 bases. The germline gives CDR1 SGHDT, CDR2 YYEEEE. The CDR3 loop spans 13 amino acids. Complete variable domain (other parts from reference TRBV5-6 and TRBJ1-1): DAGVTQSPTHLIKTRGQQVTLRCSPKSGHDTVSWYQQALGQGPQFIFQYYEEEERQRGNFPDRFSGHQFPNYSSELNVNALLLGDSALYLCASSLGRVPEAFFGQGTRLTVV.

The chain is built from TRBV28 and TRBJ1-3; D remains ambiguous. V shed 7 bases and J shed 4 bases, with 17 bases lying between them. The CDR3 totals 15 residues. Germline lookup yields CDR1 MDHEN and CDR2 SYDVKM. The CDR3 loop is CASTSSEGFGNTIYF. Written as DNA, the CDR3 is TGTGCCAGCACCTCATCGGAAGGGTTCGGAAACACCATATATTTT.

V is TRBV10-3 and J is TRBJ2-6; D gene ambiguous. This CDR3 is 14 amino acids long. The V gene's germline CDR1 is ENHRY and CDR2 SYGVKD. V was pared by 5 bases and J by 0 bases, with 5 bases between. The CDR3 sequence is CAISWGSGANVLTF. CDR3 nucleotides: TGTGCCATCAGTTGGGGCTCTGGGGCCAACGTCCTGACTTTC.